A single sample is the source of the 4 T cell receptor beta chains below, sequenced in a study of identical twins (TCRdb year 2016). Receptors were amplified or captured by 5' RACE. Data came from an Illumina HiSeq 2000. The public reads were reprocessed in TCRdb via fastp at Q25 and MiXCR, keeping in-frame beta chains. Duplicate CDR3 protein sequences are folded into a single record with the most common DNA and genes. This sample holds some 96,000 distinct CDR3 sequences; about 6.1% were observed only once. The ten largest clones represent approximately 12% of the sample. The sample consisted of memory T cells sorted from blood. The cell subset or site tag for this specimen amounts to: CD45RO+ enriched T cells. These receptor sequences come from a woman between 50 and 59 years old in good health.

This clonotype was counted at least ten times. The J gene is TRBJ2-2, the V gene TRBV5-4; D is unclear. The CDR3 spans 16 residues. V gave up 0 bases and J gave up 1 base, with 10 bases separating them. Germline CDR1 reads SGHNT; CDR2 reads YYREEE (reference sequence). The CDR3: CASSLVQIRNTGELFF. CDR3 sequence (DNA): TGTGCCAGCAGCTTGGTTCAAATTCGGAACACCGGGGAGCTGTTTTTT.

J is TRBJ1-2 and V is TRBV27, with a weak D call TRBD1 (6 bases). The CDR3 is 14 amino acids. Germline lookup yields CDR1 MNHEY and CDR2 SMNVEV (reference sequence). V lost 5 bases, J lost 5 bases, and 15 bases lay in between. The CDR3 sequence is CASSPLDRLYGYTF. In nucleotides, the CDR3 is TGTGCCAGCAGTCCTCTAGACAGGCTATATGGCTACACCTTC.

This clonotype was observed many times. Here the CDR3 DNA reads TGTGCCAGCAATAAGGGGGGGTACGAGCAGTACTTC. Its protein is CASNKGGYEQYF. This sequence joins TRBV9 and TRBJ2-7, with D perhaps matching TRBD2 (7 bases). Germline loops: CDR1 SGDLS, CDR2 YYNGEE. The CDR3 has 12 amino acids. The germline V and J ends were trimmed by 6 bases and 4 bases, with 11 bases remaining between them.

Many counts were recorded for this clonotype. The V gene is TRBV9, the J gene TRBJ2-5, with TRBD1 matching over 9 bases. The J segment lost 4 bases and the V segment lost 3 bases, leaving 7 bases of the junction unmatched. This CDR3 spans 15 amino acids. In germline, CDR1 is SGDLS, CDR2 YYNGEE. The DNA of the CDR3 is TGTGCCAGCAGCGACCCGGGACAGGGCGGAGAGACCCAGTACTTC. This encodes CASSDPGQGGETQYF.